A selection of T cell receptor beta chains follows, all from one sample in a study of shared clonotypes between healthy human individuals. Produced via immunoSEQ multiplex PCR; TCRdb's table is partial and in-frame only. Of millions of clones in the sample, roughly 95% were seen once. The sequenced sample was naive CD4+ T cells sorted from blood. These receptors all come from a man aged 18-30 years in good health. CDR3s include the opening cysteine and the closing phenylalanine or tryptophan. Fields, in order: clone size, J gene, V gene, D gene, CDR3 DNA, CDR3 protein. The D gene is left open where the match is weak. Clone size is shown for a subset of rows, as once, few, many or a class of expanded clone.

>NA|TRBJ1-2|TRBV18|NA
TGTGCCAGCTCATTAGGACCTACTAACTATGGCTACACCTTC
CASSLGPTNYGYTF
>NA|TRBJ2-5|TRBV2|TRBD2
TGTGCCAGCAGGGCTAGCGGCTTGCTTCTACAAGAGACCCAGTACTTC
CASRASGLLLQETQYF
>NA|TRBJ2-2|TRBV7-2|NA
TGTGCCAGCAGCTTATACACCGGGGAGCTGTTTTTT
CASSLYTGELFF
>NA|TRBJ2-1|TRBV29-1|NA
TGCAGCGTAGGACACTACAATGAGCAGTTCTTC
CSVGHYNEQFF
>NA|TRBJ2-1|TRBV7-2|TRBD2
TGTGCCAGCAGTCTCCGACTAGCGGCCAATGAGCAGTTCTTC
CASSLRLAANEQFF
>NA|TRBJ2-7|TRBV21-1|NA
TGTGCCAGCAGCAAAGCGCGACAGGGGAAGGGATACGAGCAGTACTTC
CASSKARQGKGYEQYF
>NA|TRBJ1-1|TRBV11-2|TRBD1
TGTGCCAGCAGCGCATATAATCAATACAGGGGGCGGACTGAAGCTTTCTTT
CASSAYNQYRGRTEAFF
>few|TRBJ1-6|TRBV2|NA
TGTGCCAGCAGTGAGTTTAGGGTCTCCCACTTT
CASSEFRVSHF
>NA|TRBJ1-1|TRBV6-1|NA
TGTGCCAGCAGTGAACGATTATTGAACACTGAAGCTTTCTTT
CASSERLLNTEAFF
>once|TRBJ2-5|TRBV6-5|TRBD2
TGTGCCAGCAGCTCCCCGGGGGGGGAGACCCAGTACTTC
CASSSPGGETQYF
>NA|TRBJ2-7|TRBV11-2|NA
TGTGCCAGCGCTGGATATGGGGCGACCTACGAGCAGTACTTC
CASAGYGATYEQYF
>NA|TRBJ2-1|TRBV12-5|TRBD1
TGTGCTAGTGGCTCCTTGGGACAGTCTACGCTCTTC
CASGSLGQSTLF
>NA|TRBJ2-5|TRBV7-2|NA
TGTGCCAGCAATCCGGGGGACAGATACCAAGAGACCCAGTACTTC
CASNPGDRYQETQYF
>NA|TRBJ2-3|TRBV6-5|NA
TGTGCCAGCAGTCCCCGCGGGGGCCCCACAGATACGCAGTATTTT
CASSPRGGPTDTQYF
>NA|TRBJ2-2|TRBV5-1|NA
TGCGCCAGCAGCTTGGACAGGGCGGCCGGGGAGCTGTTTTTT
CASSLDRAAGELFF
>NA|TRBJ2-2|TRBV18|NA
TGTGCCAGCTCAGCACTAGCTCCCGGGGAGCTGTTTTTT
CASSALAPGELFF